This TCR beta chain was identified during a study of blood T cell repertoires in COVID-19. Study-level information: The study drew acute and convalescent COVID-19 samples from the United States, Italy and Spain. Nucleic acid was either cDNA or gDNA, and it came from T cells, B-cell-depleted T cells, or PBMCs.

Germline CDR1 and CDR2: LGHNA and YSLEER. The CDR3 spans 14 residues. The V and J ends lost 0 bases and 8 bases, in that order; junction bases with no gene match: 6. Methods used by the authors: Estimation of nucleated cell counts relied on the amplification of reference gene primers. TCRdb's copy holds only in-frame clones and misses some; the assay was immunoSEQ multiplex PCR. The DNA was the basis for D and trimming; V, J and clone size are from that table. The sample includes more than 40,000 clones, approximately 85% of them seen just once. The source is a human donor in a cohort sampled during active COVID-19. The donor label of this sample is uncertain. The V gene is TRBV4-3, the J gene TRBJ1-2; 7 bases are a match to TRBD1. Source material: peripheral blood. The CDR3: CASSQDWAGGGYTF. DNA for the CDR3: TGCGCCAGCAGCCAAGATTGGGCAGGGGGAGGCTACACCTTC.